This TCR beta chain came from a study of T-cell reconstitution after alpha-beta-depleted transplantation in children (dated by TCRdb to the mid-2010s). In the study overall: Using TCR repertoire profiling, the study quantitatively followed how T-cell immune reconstitution unfolded in children after TCRalphabeta/CD19-depleted allogeneic hematopoietic cell transplantation. General study outcomes and caveats: Hyperexpanded clone frequencies declined over subsequent months; after one year, T-cell counts and TCRbeta diversity were mostly attributed to newly produced T cells. In some patients, the high TCRbeta diversity seen at day 60 was put down to recipient T cells and intrathymic progenitors that had survived conditioning. The apparently early alphabetaT-cell count recovery about two months after transplant was reportedly dependent on only several hundred rapidly expanded clones derived from non-depleted graft cells.

Receptor amplification or capture employed PCR. TCRdb lists the instrument as Illumina HiSeq 2500. TCR libraries were prepared with molecular barcoding, using unique molecular identifiers to normalize TCRbeta repertoire quantification. In-frame beta chains were kept once TCRdb had trimmed the public reads at Q25 with fastp and called clones with MiXCR. Each CDR3 protein appears once, grouped with its most common genes and DNA. This sample has around 60,000 distinct CDR3 sequences in its table, and roughly 45% of those were observed once. The ten largest make up 95% to 98% of the sample. With respect to this clonotype: Its antigen target is currently unknown. No base-level quality is on record; no much larger clone is a single base apart.

Reading the label with the study, this specimen's treatment or condition is: allogeneic hematopoietic cell transplantation with graft depleted of TCRalphabeta T cells and CD19 B cells. The transplant recipients were children given TCRalphabeta/CD19-depleted allogeneic hematopoietic cell grafts. V sheds 3 bases and J sheds 2 bases, leaving 13 bases between their ends. The germline V gene provides CDR1 ENHRY and CDR2 SYGVKD. The CDR3 goes from the cysteine to the phenylalanine over 16 residues. Just the 48-base CDR3 DNA is kept, in frame starting at base 1. Here the chain combines TRBV10-3 and TRBJ2-2, with the D segment identity uncertain. Specimen: PBMCs, mostly from graft donor cells, collected 360 days after TCRalphabeta/CD19-depleted stem cell transplant. The sequence was obtained from a male patient aged 10 to 17 who had a stem cell transplant for acute lymphoblastic leukemia, so the T cells may come from the graft donor. Read as DNA, the sequence is TGTGCCATCAGTGAAATAGACTGGGAAAACACCGGGGAGCTGTTTTTT. Its protein product is CAISEIDWENTGELFF.